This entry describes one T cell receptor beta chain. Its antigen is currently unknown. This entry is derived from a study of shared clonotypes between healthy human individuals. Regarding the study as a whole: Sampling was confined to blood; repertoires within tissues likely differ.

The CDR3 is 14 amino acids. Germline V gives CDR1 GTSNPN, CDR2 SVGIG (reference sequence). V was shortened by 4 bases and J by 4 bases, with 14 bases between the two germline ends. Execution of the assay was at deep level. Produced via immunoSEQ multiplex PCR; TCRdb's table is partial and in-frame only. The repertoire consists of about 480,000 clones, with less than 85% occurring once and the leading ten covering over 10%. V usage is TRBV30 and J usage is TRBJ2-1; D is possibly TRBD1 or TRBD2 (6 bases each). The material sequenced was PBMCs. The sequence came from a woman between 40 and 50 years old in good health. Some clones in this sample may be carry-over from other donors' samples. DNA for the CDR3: TGTGCCTGGAATAGAGGGGGGATTTACAATGAGCAGTTCTTC. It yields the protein CAWNRGGIYNEQFF.